Below, 19 T cell receptor beta chains from the same sample are listed, as sequenced in a study of beta chain features in type 1 diabetes. For these receptors, no antigen is known. Expressed TCRB transcripts were sequenced because the isolated RNA had all been reverse transcribed beforehand. Assay: immunoSEQ multiplex PCR; the TCRdb copy retains only in-frame clones and omits some. The table lists 300,000 to 400,000 clones, less than 15% of them singletons, with about 0.016% in the top ten. Study observations and caveats: There was a moderate but significant shortening of TCRB CDR3s in all four CD4+ subsets of Type 1 diabetes patients.

Sample: naive CD4+ T cells from blood. The receptors come from a woman between 18 and 29 years old with type 1 diabetes.

V is TRBV25-1 and J is TRBJ2-3, with no clear D. From germline, CDR1 is MGHDK and CDR2 SYGVNS. The CDR3 length is 13 residues. V lost 3 bases and J lost 1, with 5 bases in between. The CDR3: CASSDRGTDTQYF. DNA of the CDR3: TGTGCCAGCAGTGATCGGGGCACAGATACGCAGTATTTT.

The chain joins TRBV5-1 to TRBJ2-1, with 11 bases aligning to TRBD2. CDR3 length: 20 residues. J lost 2 bases, V lost 3 bases, and 16 bases had no gene match. CDR1 is SGHRS and CDR2 is YFSETQ in the germline V gene. CDR3 nucleotides: TGCGCCAGCAGCTCCCGCGGGGCTAGCGGGAGGTCGGGACCCTACAATGAGCAGTTCTTC. Translating gives CASSSRGASGRSGPYNEQFF.

The V and J genes are TRBV30 and TRBJ1-1, with TRBD1 matching over 8 bases. This CDR3 spans 13 amino acids. Germline V gene lookup returns CDR1 GTSNPN and CDR2 SVGIG (reference sequence). V lost 6 bases, J lost 8 bases, and 11 bases stayed unmatched. The DNA of the CDR3 is TGTGCCTGCTTAGGACAGGGCGAAACCGAAGCTTTCTTT. Protein product: CACLGQGETEAFF.

The chain combines TRBV6-1 with TRBJ1-1; a weak D match, TRBD1 (6 bases). This CDR3 comprises 14 residues. Trimming left V 7 bases short and J 5 bases short, with 17 bases between. Germline CDR1 is MNHNS and CDR2 is SASEGT. CDR3 protein: CASTPRAGTTEAFF. DNA for the CDR3: TGTGCCAGCACCCCAAGAGCCGGGACAACTGAAGCTTTCTTT.

This clone was observed a handful of times. The chain combines TRBV30 with TRBJ2-5; TRBD2 might be the D (5 bases). Looked up from germline, CDR1 is GTSNPN and CDR2 is SVGIG (reference sequence). The ends were cut back, 2 bases at V and 5 bases at J, with 9 bases in the middle. The CDR3 runs to 12 residues. Here the CDR3 reads CAWSIREETQYF. The CDR3 DNA follows: TGTGCCTGGAGTATTAGGGAGGAGACCCAGTACTTC.

The chain is built from TRBV25-1 and TRBJ2-3, with D unresolved. Germline CDR1 and CDR2: MGHDK and SYGVNS. This CDR3 has 14 amino acids. Trimming pared 4 bases from V and 2 bases from J, leaving 10 bases between. In nucleotides, the CDR3 is TGTGCCAGCAGTGCTTCCTCACTCACAGATACGCAGTATTTT. It encodes CASSASSLTDTQYF.

The chain recombines TRBV19 with TRBJ2-5, with D perhaps TRBD2 (6 bases). V was pared by 5 bases and J by 1 base, with 17 bases between. Germline V CDR1 and CDR2: LNHDA, SQIVND (reference sequence). The CDR3 loop spans 16 amino acids. The CDR3 coding sequence is TGTGCCAGTAGTGAGGGGCGGGGACCTTTCCAAGAGACCCAGTACTTC. Its translation is CASSEGRGPFQETQYF.

The rearrangement uses TRBV18 and TRBJ2-1; tentatively, D is TRBD1 (6 bases). This CDR3 region has 16 residues. Germline values: CDR1 KGHSH, CDR2 LQKENI. Trimming took off 3 bases at V and 6 bases at J, with 18 bases between the two ends. Here the CDR3 reads CASSPRRQAPLNEQFF. CDR3 nucleotide sequence: TGTGCCAGCTCACCGAGGAGACAGGCCCCTCTCAATGAGCAGTTCTTC.

The chain combines TRBV6-6 with TRBJ2-7, with 9 bases matching TRBD1. This CDR3 spans 15 amino acids. The junction had 10 bases not matched to a gene; V was cut back by 5 bases and J by 5 bases. Per germline, CDR1 MNHNY and CDR2 SVGAGI (reference sequence). In DNA, the CDR3 is TGTGCCAGCAGTCCACAGGGGGCCCTCCGAGACGAGCAGTACTTC. The encoded protein is CASSPQGALRDEQYF.

The chain carries TRBV9 and TRBJ1-1, with D tentatively TRBD1 (5 bases). Trimming took off 0 bases at V and 1 base at J, with 7 bases between the two ends. Germline-derived CDR1 and CDR2 are SGDLS and YYNGEE. The CDR3 extends over 14 amino acids. The CDR3 loop reads CASSVEQENTEAFF. The CDR3 nucleotides read TGTGCCAGCAGCGTAGAACAGGAGAACACTGAAGCTTTCTTT.

This clone has more than one count but fewer than ten. The chain uses TRBV11-2 and TRBJ2-1; 11 bases line up with TRBD2. CDR3 size: 15 residues. CDR1 and CDR2 (germline): SGHAT, FQNNGV. Trimming took 5 bases from V and 6 from J; bases not matched to a gene: 6. The CDR3 nucleotides are TGTGCCAGCAGCCTAGCCGGGACTAGCGGCAATGAGCAGTTCTTC. This sequence encodes CASSLAGTSGNEQFF.

The CDR3 region is CASSLIDRTGGITDTQYF. In nucleotides, the CDR3 is TGTGCCAGCAGCTTAATTGATCGGACAGGGGGAATCACAGATACGCAGTATTTT. The chain uses TRBV11-2 and TRBJ2-3; 10 bases are a match to TRBD1. The germline CDR1 and CDR2 sequences are SGHAT and FQNNGV. The J segment lost 2 bases and the V segment lost 2 bases, leaving 10 bases of the junction unmatched. This CDR3 spans 18 amino acids.

The V gene is TRBV27, the J gene TRBJ2-7; 9 positions match TRBD1. This CDR3 has 16 residues. Losses at the gene ends were 5 bases for V and 2 bases for J; bases not matched to a gene: 10. Germline-derived CDR1 and CDR2 are MNHEY and SMNVEV (reference sequence). DNA of the CDR3: TGTGCCAGCAGTCCCGGACAGGGGAAAATGGCCTACGAGCAGTACTTC. It codes for CASSPGQGKMAYEQYF.

The sample holds a few counts of this clone. The chain employs TRBV9 and TRBJ2-3; possible D gene TRBD1, 6 bases. There are 14 residues in the CDR3. V dropped 2 bases and J dropped 6 bases, with 13 bases sitting between them. Germline-derived CDR1 and CDR2 are SGDLS and YYNGEE. This CDR3 is CASSVDSHGDTQYF. CDR3 nucleotide sequence: TGTGCCAGCAGCGTGGACAGTCACGGGGATACGCAGTATTTT.

The gene calls are TRBV6-5 and TRBJ1-2; weak D call: TRBD1 (6 bases). Trimming stripped 8 bases from V and 8 bases from J, with 12 bases between. The CDR3 loop spans 11 amino acids. Germline CDR1 is MNHEY and CDR2 is SVGAGI. The CDR3 loop reads CASGQGKGYTF. The CDR3 DNA sequence: TGTGCCAGCGGCCAGGGGAAAGGCTACACCTTC.

V gene TRBV25-1 combines with J gene TRBJ2-1, with 7 bases matching TRBD2. V shed 5 bases, J shed 7 bases, and the junction held 5 bases outside the gene matches. Germline loops: CDR1 MGHDK, CDR2 SYGVNS. This CDR3 region has 13 residues. Written as DNA, the CDR3 is TGTGCCAGCAGTCCACTAGCGAGGAATGAGCAGTTCTTC. Amino acids: CASSPLARNEQFF.

The chain combines TRBV7-9 with TRBJ2-7, with 11 nucleotides matching TRBD1. This CDR3 contains 14 residues. From germline, CDR1 is SEHNR and CDR2 FQNEAQ (reference sequence). Unmatched junction bases numbered 2, after V lost 5 bases and J lost 2 bases. The CDR3 DNA sequence: TGTGCCAGCAGCGCGGGACAGGGGGCCTACGAGCAGTACTTC. This gives the protein CASSAGQGAYEQYF. Supplemented by reference TRBV7-9 and TRBJ2-7, the full variable domain reads DTGVSQNPRHKITKRGQNVTFRCDPISEHNRLYWYRQTLGQGPEFLTYFQNEAQLEKSRLLSDRFSAERPKGSFSTLEIQRTEQGDSAMYLCASSAGQGAYEQYFGPGTRLTVT.

This sequence joins TRBV11-2 and TRBJ1-4; D might be TRBD1 (5 bases). CDR1 and CDR2 from the germline V gene are SGHAT and FQNNGV. V was trimmed by 3 bases and J by 0 bases, leaving 8 bases between them. This CDR3 has 15 residues. The CDR3 loop is CASSFQGTTNEKLFF. The CDR3 DNA follows: TGTGCCAGCAGCTTTCAGGGAACAACTAATGAAAAACTGTTTTTT.

The CDR3 nucleotides are TGTGCCAGCAGCCGGACTAGCGGGGCCTACGAGCAGTACTTC. This codes for CASSRTSGAYEQYF. The rearrangement links TRBV27 to TRBJ2-7; 12 bases are a match to TRBD2. Germline V gene data show CDR1 as MNHEY and CDR2 as SMNVEV (reference sequence). V shed 6 bases, J shed 2 bases, and the junction held 2 bases outside the gene matches. CDR3 length equals 14 residues.